Included here is one T cell receptor beta chain sequence, with context. Method: immunoSEQ multiplex PCR; TCRdb's copy keeps in-frame clones and lacks some. The sample shows 10,000 or so clones, 83% of them seen only once. This specimen belongs to a study of T cell changes during pregnancy in multiple sclerosis. The CDR3 has 21 residues. From germline, CDR1 is SGDLS and CDR2 YYNGEE. J lost 1 base, V lost 3 bases, and 21 bases had no gene match. Sequenced here: CD8+ T cells from peripheral blood mononuclear cells, sampled in the third trimester of pregnancy. V gene TRBV9 combines with J gene TRBJ2-1; TRBD2 matches at 8 bases. The sequence was obtained from a female donor in good health, enrolled as a control in a pregnancy study. The CDR3 coding sequence is TGTGCCAGCAGCGACCCCGAAGGCGGACTAGCCAAGGAGACGTCCTACAATGAGCAGTTCTTC. Encoded protein: CASSDPEGGLAKETSYNEQFF.